This TCR beta chain was captured by sequencing in a study of vaccination and CD4 T cells after COVID-19. Study information: Investigators took post-vaccine samples a median approximately 72 days after dose two, within a range of 14 to 241. Overlapping spike pools from SARS-CoV-2 and HCoV-NL63, HCoV-OC43 and HCoV-229E served as culture stimuli. General study findings and limits: Detection of a median approximately 87% of reactive clones in convalescent patients was confined to the period after vaccination. Convalescent patients' vaccine-specific clones were spike mono-reactive in 304 of 307 cases.

The treatment here: approximately 9-day PBMC culture with coronavirus spike peptide pools or control peptides (ViraFEST assay). This clonotype has only a few counts. Its antigen is unknown. Sequencing of DNA taken from cultured CD4+ T cells relied on the Oncomine TCR Beta short-read assay. From the PCR reads, TCRdb called clonotypes with MiXCR, one entry per CDR3 protein. Altogether roughly 19,000 distinct CDR3 sequences are present, around 58% being singletons, with the ten largest covering about 8.2%. The germline V gene encodes CDR1 MNHEY and CDR2 SMNVEV (reference sequence). The CDR3 covers 14 residues. V was clipped by 3 bases and J by 2 bases, with 9 bases between them.

The V call is TRBV27, the J call TRBJ2-3; D is undetermined. The specimen was CD4+ T cells from blood, cultured in vitro. This receptor was taken from a human donor who had recovered from COVID-19. This CDR3 reads CASSLSSPTDTQYF. The DNA of the CDR3 is TGTGCCAGCAGTTTGTCCAGCCCCACAGATACGCAGTATTTT.